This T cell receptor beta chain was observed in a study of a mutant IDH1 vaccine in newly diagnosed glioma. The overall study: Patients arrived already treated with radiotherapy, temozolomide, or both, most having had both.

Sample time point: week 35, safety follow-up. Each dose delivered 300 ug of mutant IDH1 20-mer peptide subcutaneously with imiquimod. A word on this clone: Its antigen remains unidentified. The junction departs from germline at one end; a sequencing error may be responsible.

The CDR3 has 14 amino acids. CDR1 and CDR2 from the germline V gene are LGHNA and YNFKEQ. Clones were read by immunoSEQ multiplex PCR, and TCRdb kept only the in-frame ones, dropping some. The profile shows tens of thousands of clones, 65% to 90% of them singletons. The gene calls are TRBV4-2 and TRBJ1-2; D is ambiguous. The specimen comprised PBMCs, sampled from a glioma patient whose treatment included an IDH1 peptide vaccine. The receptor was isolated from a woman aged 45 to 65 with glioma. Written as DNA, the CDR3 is TGTGCCAGCAGCCAGGGCAAGGACCGCTATCGCTACACCTTC. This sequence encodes CASSQGKDRYRYTF.